The entry below describes one T cell receptor beta chain. What it binds is not known. Researchers ran the PCR with 60 Vbeta and 13 Jbeta primers. The repertoire was sequenced with immunoSEQ multiplex PCR; TCRdb's copy has only in-frame clones and lacks some. This sample has some 200,000 clones, with around 76% found just once. This record comes from a study of cytomegalovirus exposure and HLA in healthy donors. Study at large: Researchers previously reported finding roughly 120 million unique TCR beta sequences from about 170 million T cells. Study-wide findings and caveats: A prior analysis recorded that most TCR beta V segments were productive about 87% or about 30% of the time. One variant, a missense change in DCLRE1C, was linked in a later analysis to TCR beta V- and J-gene trimming. Some highly shared sequence variants likely arose as a pipeline artifact.

Germline V gives CDR1 MNHNS, CDR2 SASEGT. The length of the CDR3 is 14 residues. The V gene end was trimmed by 3 bases and the J gene end by 11 bases; junction bases not matched to a gene: 7. The receptor was isolated from a woman in her 30s in good health and CMV-seropositive. The V and J genes are TRBV6-1 and TRBJ1-6; 7 bases are shared with TRBD1. The source material was PBMCs. The CDR3, as DNA: TGTGCCAGCAGTGATAGACAGGGAAGTCCACCCCTCCACTTT. The encoded protein is CASSDRQGSPPLHF.